This T cell receptor beta chain is drawn from a study of T cells in Graves' hyperthyroidism and ophthalmopathy. Notes on the study in general: Model-based prediction identified ophthalmopathy a median about 7 months prior to its onset.

Each person with ophthalmopathy scored at least 3 on the Clinical Activity Score, reached NOSPECS grade 4 or higher, and had been ill under 3 months. J gave up 5 bases and V 5 bases, and 11 bases lay outside the gene matches. Germline V gives CDR1 SEHNR, CDR2 FQNEAQ (reference sequence). The CDR3 contains 16 residues. It was RNA transcripts that yielded the amplified TCR beta CDR3 regions. First-round RT-PCR of the TCR CDR3 relied on the HTBI primer set. MiXCR, run by TCRdb on the multiplex PCR reads, gives a single entry per CDR3 protein. The profile covers around 490,000 distinct CDR3 sequences, with just under 20% appearing a single time and about half taken by the ten largest. In this sample, this clonotype turned up a few times. Its antigen remains unidentified.

The chain carries TRBV7-9 and TRBJ2-3; 9 bases align to TRBD1. The sequence derives from a man aged 40-49 years with Graves' ophthalmopathy. The sequenced material came from blood. The CDR3 region is CASSRRQGDVLDTQYF. CDR3 nucleotide sequence: TGTGCCAGCAGCCGGAGACAGGGGGACGTATTAGATACGCAGTATTTT.